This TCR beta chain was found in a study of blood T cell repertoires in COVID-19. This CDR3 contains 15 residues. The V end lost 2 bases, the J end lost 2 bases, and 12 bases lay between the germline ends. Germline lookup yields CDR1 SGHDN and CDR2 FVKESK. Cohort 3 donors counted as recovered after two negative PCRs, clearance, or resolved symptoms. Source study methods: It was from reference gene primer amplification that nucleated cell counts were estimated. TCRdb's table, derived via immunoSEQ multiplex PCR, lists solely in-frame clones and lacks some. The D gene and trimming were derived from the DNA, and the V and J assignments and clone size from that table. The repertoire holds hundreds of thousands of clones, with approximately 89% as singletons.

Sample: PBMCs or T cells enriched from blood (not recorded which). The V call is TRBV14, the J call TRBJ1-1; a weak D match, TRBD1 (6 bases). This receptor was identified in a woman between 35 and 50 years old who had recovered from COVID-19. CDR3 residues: CASSQRTDFNTEAFF. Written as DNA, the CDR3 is TGTGCCAGCAGCCAAAGGACAGATTTTAACACTGAAGCTTTCTTT.